The 9 T cell receptor beta chains presented below share a single source sample, sequenced in a study of blood T cells in healthy people across ages. A second 7 to 11 cycle PCR used barcoded and J-beta primers. TCRdb reprocessed the 5' RACE reads with MiXCR, giving one entry per CDR3 protein. The table has about 1,600,000 distinct CDR3 sequences, approximately 38% seen once; the top ten hold less than 8%. Material for sequencing was blood. Receptors originate from a woman aged 18-29 years in good health.

This chain links TRBV6-1 with TRBJ2-5; 9 bases map to TRBD2. The tail of the sequence fits TRBJ2-7 better, so the J call may be wrong. This CDR3 contains 15 residues. Germline-derived CDR1 and CDR2 are MNHNS and SASEGT. The CDR3 bases are TGTGCCAGCAGTGAAGAGGCTAGCGGGGCCTACGAGCAGTACTTC. The encoded protein is CASSEEASGAYEQYF.

The chain combines TRBV3-1 with TRBJ2-1; TRBD2 matches 12 bases. Trimming cost V 6 bases and J 5 bases; bases outside gene matches: 8. CDR1 LGHDT and CDR2 YNNKEL come from the germline V gene (reference sequence). The length of the CDR3 is 16 residues. The CDR3 loop reads CASSYRGTSGHNEQFF. CDR3 bases: TGTGCCAGCAGTTATAGAGGGACTAGCGGGCACAATGAGCAGTTCTTC.

The gene calls are TRBV20-1 and TRBJ2-7, with TRBD2 identical over 7 bases. CDR3 length: 16 amino acids. Germline V gene lookup returns CDR1 DFQATT and CDR2 SNEGSKA (reference sequence). V lost 0 bases to trimming and J lost 0 bases; unmatched junction nucleotides: 8. As DNA, the CDR3 is TGCAGTGCTAGAGATCTTAAGAGGGAGGGCTCCTACGAGCAGTACTTC. Residues: CSARDLKREGSYEQYF.

This clonotype was counted only a few times. The chain links TRBV20-1 to TRBJ1-2; maybe TRBD1 (5 bases). CDR3 size: 13 residues. V lost 5 bases, J lost 4 bases, and 14 bases lay in between. CDR1 is DFQATT and CDR2 is SNEGSKA in the germline V gene (reference sequence). The DNA of the CDR3 is TGCAGTGCTTCCCCGCCGGGGCCCTATGGCTACACCTTC. It is translated as CSASPPGPYGYTF.

The rearrangement uses TRBV9 and TRBJ2-2, with D hard to call. V was cut by 0 bases and J by 1 base, with 7 bases left in between. This CDR3 has 15 residues. Germline V gene data show CDR1 as SGDLS and CDR2 as YYNGEE. The CDR3 here is CASSVALENTGELFF. In nucleotides, the CDR3 is TGTGCCAGCAGCGTAGCCTTGGAGAACACCGGGGAGCTGTTTTTT.

The chain couples TRBV29-1 to TRBJ1-1, with D tentatively TRBD1 (6 bases). Germline CDR1 reads SQVTM; CDR2 reads ANQGSEA. Trimming pared 4 bases from V and 5 bases from J, leaving 20 bases between. This CDR3 has 15 residues. The CDR3 spells CSVATTGTIRTEAFF. The CDR3 DNA follows: TGCAGCGTTGCGACCACAGGGACGATACGAACTGAAGCTTTCTTT.

This clonotype was observed a handful of times. The chain carries TRBV6-6 and TRBJ1-4; 7 nucleotides agree with TRBD1. The V and J ends lost 8 bases and 4 bases, in that order; junction bases with no gene match: 10. Germline-derived CDR1 and CDR2 are MNHNY and SVGAGI (reference sequence). The CDR3 covers 15 residues. The CDR3, as DNA: TGTGCCAGCGGGACAGCGCGCTTAAGTAATGAAAAACTGTTTTTT. Its protein is CASGTARLSNEKLFF.

The V and J genes are TRBV29-1 and TRBJ1-1; D is uncertain. The CDR3 has 12 amino acids. The germline CDR1 and CDR2 sequences are SQVTM and ANQGSEA. The V end was cut by 1 base, the J end by 1 base, with 4 bases between. Here the CDR3 DNA reads TGCAGCGTTGAAGTAGCGAACACTGAAGCTTTCTTT. This gives the protein CSVEVANTEAFF.

The V call is TRBV28, the J call TRBJ2-3, with D uncertain. This CDR3 is 11 amino acids long. Germline V lookup: CDR1 MDHEN, CDR2 SYDVKM. V was pared by 5 bases and J by 12 bases, with 12 bases between. This CDR3 is CASSPSSAQYF. The CDR3 region has the DNA TGTGCCAGCAGTCCGTCTTCGGCTCAGTATTTT.